Sequencing of this T cell receptor beta chain was carried out in a study of T cells after somatic rescue of genetic block. Germline-derived CDR1 and CDR2 are MNHNS and SASEGT. This CDR3 is 14 amino acids long. V lost 4 bases and J 3 bases, leaving 13 bases between the germline ends. The data were produced by immunoSEQ multiplex PCR, yet TCRdb's version contains in-frame clones alone and is incomplete. Of around 57,000 clones listed, 96% were seen once; the top ten hold 0.075% to 0.1%. This clonotype originated in a child under two years old. The chain recombines TRBV6-1 with TRBJ2-7; D could derive from TRBD1 or TRBD2 (5 bases each). The material sequenced was peripheral blood mononuclear cells (PBMCs). The CDR3 coding sequence is TGTGCCAGCAGTGTCGGGACGTCTCACTACGAGCAGTACTTC. It translates to CASSVGTSHYEQYF.